This TCR beta chain originates from a study of T cells in Graves' hyperthyroidism and ophthalmopathy. About this clonotype itself: The junction departs from germline at one end; a sequencing error may be responsible.

Amplification targeted TCR beta CDR3 regions from RNA transcripts. The primer set for the first-round RT-PCR of the TCR CDR3 was HTBI. TCRdb redid the calling of the multiplex PCR reads with MiXCR, one entry per CDR3 protein. The repertoire holds 500,000 to 750,000 distinct CDR3 sequences, with around 14% as singletons. The patients, who ranged from 18 to 65 in age, presented with newly diagnosed hyperthyroidism lasting under 2 months. In germline, CDR1 is WSHSY, CDR2 SAAADI. The CDR3 sequence is 17 residues long. The V and J genes are TRBV10-2 and TRBJ2-7, with TRBD2 matching 11 bases. The receptor was isolated from a woman aged 25-40 years with Graves' hyperthyroidism. Sequencing was carried out using blood. The CDR3 nucleotides are TGTGCCAGCAGTTACGGTAGCGGGAGGGCGTCTAGCTACGAGCAGTACTTC. The encoded protein is CASSYGSGRASSYEQYF.